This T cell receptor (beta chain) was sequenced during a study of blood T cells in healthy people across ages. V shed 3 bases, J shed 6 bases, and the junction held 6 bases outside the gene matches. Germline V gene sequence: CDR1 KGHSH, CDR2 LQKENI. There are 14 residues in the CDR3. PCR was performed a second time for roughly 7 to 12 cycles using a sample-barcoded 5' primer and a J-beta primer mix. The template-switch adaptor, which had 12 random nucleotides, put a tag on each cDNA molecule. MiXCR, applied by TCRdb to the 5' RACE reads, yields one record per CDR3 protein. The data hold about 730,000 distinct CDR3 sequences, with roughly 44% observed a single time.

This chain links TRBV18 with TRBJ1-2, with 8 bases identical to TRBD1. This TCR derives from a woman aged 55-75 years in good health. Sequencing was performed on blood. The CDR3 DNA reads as TGTGCCAGCTCACCTGAAGGACAGGGTAATGGCTACACCTTC. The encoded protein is CASSPEGQGNGYTF.